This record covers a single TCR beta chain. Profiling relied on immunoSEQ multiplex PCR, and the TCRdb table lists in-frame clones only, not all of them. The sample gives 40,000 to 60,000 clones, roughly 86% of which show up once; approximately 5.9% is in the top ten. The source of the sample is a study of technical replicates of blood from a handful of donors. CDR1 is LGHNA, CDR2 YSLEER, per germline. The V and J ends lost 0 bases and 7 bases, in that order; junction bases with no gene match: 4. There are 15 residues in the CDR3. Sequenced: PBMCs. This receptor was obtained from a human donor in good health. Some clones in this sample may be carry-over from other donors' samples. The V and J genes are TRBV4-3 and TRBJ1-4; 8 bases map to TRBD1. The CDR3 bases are TGCGCCAGCAGCCAAGATTCAGGGGGCACTGAAAAACTGTTTTTT. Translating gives CASSQDSGGTEKLFF.